The rows below give T cell receptor beta chains drawn from one sample of a study of T cells of healthy individuals. TCRdb passed the 5' RACE reads through MiXCR, listing each CDR3 protein once. This table holds more than 60,000 distinct CDR3 sequences, 15% to 20% found once. Every receptor here comes from a human donor in good health. Each CDR3 is given with its conserved first and last residue. Fields, in order: CDR3 protein, CDR3 DNA, D gene, J gene, V gene, clone size. The D gene is left open where the match is weak. Clone size is shown for a subset of rows, as once, few, many or a class of expanded clone.

CASSLEGWMTDTQYF | TGCGCCAGCAGCTTGGAGGGGTGGATGACAGATACGCAGTATTTT | - | TRBJ2-3 | TRBV5-1 | few
CASSSRQAGELFF | TGTGCTAGCAGCTCCCGACAGGCCGGGGAGCTGTTTTTT | - | TRBJ2-2 | TRBV7-7 | few
CATSRDKSGVRDYEQYF | TGTGCCACCAGCAGAGATAAGAGTGGCGTCAGGGACTACGAGCAGTACTTC | - | TRBJ2-7 | TRBV15 | many
CSARQPSQETQYF | TGCAGTGCTAGACAACCCTCCCAGGAGACCCAGTACTTC | - | TRBJ2-5 | TRBV20-1 | -
CASRSSGVGIEQFF | TGTGCCAGCAGGTCTAGCGGGGTAGGAATTGAGCAGTTCTTC | TRBD2 | TRBJ2-1 | TRBV7-9 | -
CSARGVLPVDTEAFF | TGCAGTGCTAGAGGAGTACTCCCGGTCGACACTGAAGCTTTCTTT | - | TRBJ1-1 | TRBV20-1 | -
CASIGLAGVMHEQFF | TGTGCCAGCATTGGACTAGCGGGGGTGATGCATGAGCAGTTCTTC | TRBD2 | TRBJ2-1 | TRBV11-1 | -
CASSFGGSLSTDTQYF | TGTGCCAGCAGCTTCGGGGGTTCCCTTAGCACAGATACGCAGTATTTT | - | TRBJ2-3 | TRBV7-9 | -
CASSHDDRGNNEQFF | TGTGCCAGCAGTCACGACGACAGGGGAAACAATGAGCAGTTCTTC | TRBD1 | TRBJ2-1 | TRBV6-4 | many
CASSQEHGRGDGGYGYTF | TGCGCCAGCAGCCAAGAGCACGGCAGGGGAGACGGTGGCTATGGCTACACCTTC | - | TRBJ1-2 | TRBV4-3 | few
CASSLPEPTGIRRNEQFF | TGTGCCAGCAGCTTACCCGAGCCGACAGGGATAAGGAGGAATGAGCAGTTCTTC | TRBD1 | TRBJ2-1 | TRBV7-9 | many
CASSLDRGTGLAKNIQYF | TGTGCCAGCAGCTTAGATCGGGGGACGGGTTTGGCCAAAAACATTCAGTACTTC | - | TRBJ2-4 | TRBV11-2 | many
CASSRDRAAGELFF | TGTGCCAGCAGCCGGGACAGGGCGGCCGGGGAGCTGTTTTTT | TRBD1 | TRBJ2-2 | TRBV7-9 | few
CASSYGQGGANEKLFF | TGCGCCAGCAGCTATGGACAGGGGGGGGCTAATGAAAAACTGTTTTTT | TRBD1 | TRBJ1-4 | TRBV5-1 | few
CASSLEDWEQFF | TGTGCCAGCAGCTTAGAGGACTGGGAGCAGTTCTTC | - | TRBJ2-1 | TRBV7-9 | few
CASSQDARSSYEQYF | TGTGCCAGCAGCCAAGATGCGAGGTCCTCCTACGAGCAGTACTTC | - | TRBJ2-7 | TRBV3-1 | -
CASSHHARPEREKLFF | TGTGCCAGCAGCCACCACGCGCGGCCCGAACGGGAAAAACTGTTTTTT | - | TRBJ1-4 | TRBV3-1 | many
CASNERYNEQFF | TGTGCCAGCAATGAGAGGTACAATGAGCAGTTCTTC | - | TRBJ2-1 | TRBV2 | many
CSVGTSVSTDTQYF | TGCAGCGTGGGGACTAGCGTGAGCACAGATACGCAGTATTTT | TRBD2 | TRBJ2-3 | TRBV29-1 | many
CASSYNPKQPSGELFF | TGTGCCAGCAGTTACAACCCAAAGCAACCGTCCGGGGAGCTGTTTTTT | - | TRBJ2-2 | TRBV6-5 | many
CASSLSSRVAETQYF | TGCGCCAGCAGCTTGTCTAGTAGGGTGGCAGAGACCCAGTACTTC | - | TRBJ2-5 | TRBV5-1 | many
CSARIRDFYNSPLHF | TGCAGTGCTAGAATTCGGGATTTCTATAATTCACCCCTCCACTTT | - | TRBJ1-6 | TRBV20-1 | many
CASSLDGGPGEQFF | TGTGCCAGCAGCTTAGACGGGGGGCCGGGGGAGCAGTTCTTC | - | TRBJ2-1 | TRBV7-3 | few
CASSRGAGETQYF | TGTGCCAGCAGCCGCGGGGCAGGGGAGACCCAGTACTTC | - | TRBJ2-5 | TRBV2 | few
CASSWIGGNEQFF | TGTGCCAGCAGCTGGATCGGGGGAAATGAGCAGTTCTTC | - | TRBJ2-1 | TRBV7-9 | many
CASTLTDPNQPQHF | TGTGCCAGCACTCTGACAGACCCCAATCAGCCCCAGCATTTT | - | TRBJ1-5 | TRBV28 | -
CASSVAFGGGLYNEQFF | TGTGCCAGCAGCGTAGCTTTTGGCGGGGGGCTATACAATGAGCAGTTCTTC | TRBD2 | TRBJ2-1 | TRBV9 | -
CASRSQGGVYGYTF | TGTGCCAGCAGATCCCAGGGAGGGGTGTATGGCTACACCTTC | - | TRBJ1-2 | TRBV28 | -
CSARLAGVDTQYF | TGCAGTGCAAGACTAGCGGGGGTCGATACGCAGTATTTT | TRBD2 | TRBJ2-3 | TRBV20-1 | few
CASSQVKTSGTTDTQYF | TGTGCCAGCAGCCAAGTTAAGACTAGCGGGACGACGGATACGCAGTATTTT | TRBD2 | TRBJ2-3 | TRBV3-1 | many
CASSYGQSYEQYF | TGTGCCAGCAGTTATGGACAGAGCTACGAGCAGTACTTC | - | TRBJ2-7 | TRBV6-5 | -
CASSLAVNTEAFF | TGTGCCAGCAGCCTGGCGGTAAACACTGAAGCTTTCTTT | - | TRBJ1-1 | TRBV11-2 | many
CASSSIGRESSSYNEQFF | TGTGCCAGCAGCTCCATAGGGAGGGAGTCCTCCTCCTACAATGAGCAGTTCTTC | TRBD2 | TRBJ2-1 | TRBV9 | many
CSAADRPKNIQYF | TGCAGTGCGGCAGACCGGCCCAAAAACATTCAGTACTTC | - | TRBJ2-4 | TRBV20-1 | -
CAISESSLQGGEQYF | TGTGCCATCAGTGAGTCGTCCCTGCAGGGCGGCGAGCAGTACTTC | - | TRBJ2-7 | TRBV10-3 | many
CASSRVVGPNTEAFF | TGTGCCAGTAGTAGAGTAGTCGGGCCGAACACTGAAGCTTTCTTT | - | TRBJ1-1 | TRBV19 | many
CASSPGRQSNEKLFF | TGTGCCAGCAGCCCCGGGAGGCAGAGTAATGAAAAACTGTTTTTT | - | TRBJ1-4 | TRBV7-9 | many
CASSLRGGMYGYTF | TGTGCCAGCAGTTTAAGGGGGGGAATGTATGGCTACACCTTC | - | TRBJ1-2 | TRBV28 | -
CAWSPANEQYF | TGTGCCTGGTCCCCAGCCAACGAGCAGTACTTC | - | TRBJ2-7 | TRBV30 | many
CASSSMTSGSWYEQFF | TGTGCCAGCAGCTCTATGACTAGCGGGAGTTGGTATGAGCAGTTCTTC | TRBD2 | TRBJ2-1 | TRBV5-5 | -
CASRRVNYGYTF | TGTGCCAGTAGGAGGGTCAACTATGGCTACACCTTC | - | TRBJ1-2 | TRBV19 | -
CASSSWTGTSGANVLTF | TGTGCCAGTAGCTCATGGACAGGGACCTCTGGGGCCAACGTCCTGACTTTC | TRBD1 | TRBJ2-6 | TRBV19 | few
CASSPSLRDYGYTF | TGTGCCAGCTCACCGTCTTTAAGAGACTATGGCTACACCTTC | - | TRBJ1-2 | TRBV18 | many
CASSQQGLQAQYF | TGCGCCAGCAGCCAGCAGGGACTCCAGGCGCAGTATTTT | - | TRBJ2-3 | TRBV4-1 | medium-sized
CSARVWGQGGETQYF | TGCAGTGCTAGAGTCTGGGGACAGGGGGGAGAGACCCAGTACTTC | TRBD1 | TRBJ2-5 | TRBV20-1 | -
CSARQFRGYDQYF | TGCAGTGCTAGACAGTTCCGGGGGTATGATCAGTACTTC | - | TRBJ2-4 | TRBV20-1 | few
CASSLALGEQYF | TGCGCCAGCAGCTTGGCCTTGGGCGAGCAGTACTTC | - | TRBJ2-7 | TRBV5-1 | many
CASSEAVTDTEAFF | TGTGCCAGCAGTGAAGCGGTAACCGACACTGAAGCTTTCTTT | - | TRBJ1-1 | TRBV2 | few
CASSLEILYEQYF | TGTGCCAGCAGCTTAGAAATTTTGTACGAGCAGTACTTC | - | TRBJ2-7 | TRBV7-8 | -
CASSQGQTVETQYF | TGTGCCAGCAGCCAAGGTCAGACGGTAGAGACCCAGTACTTC | - | TRBJ2-5 | TRBV3-1 | many